The 31 T cell receptor beta chains reported below all come from one sample, sequenced in a study of blood T cell repertoires in COVID-19 (dated by TCRdb to about 2020). Libraries were prepared through the immunoSEQ multiplex PCR assay. The table comes from immuneACCESS by way of TCRdb, which keeps in-frame sequences with V and J called. Part of the clones is missing from these tables; in studies checked, under half for an unresolved V gene and the rest for unknown reasons. The sample table shows just over 300,000 clones, and approximately 84% are seen once. The top ten clonotypes cover 4% to 5% of the sample. Material for sequencing was PBMCs or T cells enriched from blood (not recorded which). These receptors came from a man aged 25 to 40 who had recovered from COVID-19.

The table lists this clone with a count of one. The chain recombines TRBV4-1 with TRBJ1-4; possibly TRBD1 for D (6 bases). Germline V gene lookup returns CDR1 MGHRA and CDR2 YSYEKL. The CDR3 spans 15 residues. The V end was cut by 5 bases, the J end by 4 bases, with 14 bases between. The CDR3 DNA is TGCGCCAGCAGCTCAACAGGGTTGAGTAATGAAAAACTGTTTTTT. This encodes CASSSTGLSNEKLFF.

The chain recombines TRBV19 with TRBJ2-7, with D tentatively TRBD1 (5 bases). Germline loops: CDR1 LNHDA, CDR2 SQIVND (reference sequence). Trimming shortened V by 3 bases and J by 8 bases, and 8 bases separated the two germline ends. This CDR3 contains 11 residues. CDR3 nucleotide sequence: TGTGCCAGTAGTATGGGGCGACAGCAGTACTTC. This gives the protein CASSMGRQQYF.

The J gene is TRBJ2-5, the V gene TRBV24-1; 7 positions match TRBD1. V dropped 0 bases and J dropped 1; count of bases not matched to a gene: 4. The CDR3 has 16 amino acids. Germline V gives CDR1 KGHDR, CDR2 SFDVKD. Here the CDR3 DNA reads TGTGCCACCAGTGATTTGCCGGCAGGGGGCCAAGAGACCCAGTACTTC. The encoded protein is CATSDLPAGGQETQYF.

The chain joins TRBV19 to TRBJ2-3, with D unresolved. V lost 4 bases to trimming and J lost 4 bases, with 9 bases between them. Germline CDR1 is LNHDA and CDR2 is SQIVND (reference sequence). The CDR3 runs 13 residues. CDR3 nucleotides: TGTGCCAGTAGTAACGACTTCCCAGATACGCAGTATTTT. Its translation: CASSNDFPDTQYF.

The chain has TRBV27 and TRBJ1-5, with 8 nucleotides matching TRBD1. CDR1 is MNHEY and CDR2 is SMNVEV in the germline V gene (reference sequence). The J segment lost 1 base and the V segment lost 5 bases, leaving 4 bases of the junction unmatched. The CDR3 has 15 residues. The CDR3 nucleotides read TGTGCCAGCAGTCCCCGGGACAGGAGCAATCAGCCCCAGCATTTT. Residues: CASSPRDRSNQPQHF.

This clone occurred a few times. V is TRBV5-1 and J is TRBJ2-7, with D tentatively TRBD1 (7 bases). The CDR3 is made up of 15 amino acids. Between the trimmed V and J ends, which lost 4 bases and 3 bases, there was a span of 17 bases. Germline V gene lookup returns CDR1 SGHRS and CDR2 YFSETQ. The CDR3 protein is CASSPQYRGLYEQYF. CDR3 in DNA: TGCGCCAGCAGCCCCCAGTACAGGGGACTCTACGAGCAGTACTTC.

The chain is built from TRBV5-6 and TRBJ2-1, with TRBD1 as a possible D gene (6 bases). CDR1 and CDR2 from the germline V gene are SGHDT and YYEEEE. The CDR3 has 14 amino acids. Trimming shortened V by 5 bases and J by 6 bases, and 15 bases separated the two germline ends. CDR3 in DNA: TGTGCCAGCAGGGTTTTAGGGGGTCCCAATGAGCAGTTCTTC. This gives the protein CASRVLGGPNEQFF.

The genes are TRBV5-8 and TRBJ2-1, with D possibly matching TRBD2 (6 bases). Trimming took 3 bases from V and 4 from J, leaving 14 bases between them. Looked up from germline, CDR1 is SGHTS and CDR2 is YDEGEE. This CDR3 comprises 15 residues. CDR3 in DNA: TGTGCCAGCAGCTGGAATCCCGGGGGTTACAATGAGCAGTTCTTC. It is translated as CASSWNPGGYNEQFF.

This chain uses TRBV5-1 with TRBJ2-1, with 12 bases lining up with TRBD2. Per the germline V gene, CDR1 is SGHRS and CDR2 is YFSETQ. Germline trimming cut 3 bases from V and 0 bases from J; bases unmatched to any gene: 1. The CDR3 has 16 amino acids. CDR3 in amino acids: CASSSLAGGSYNEQFF. The CDR3 DNA reads TGCGCCAGCAGCTCACTAGCGGGAGGCTCCTACAATGAGCAGTTCTTC.

This clone was counted a single time. The chain combines TRBV14 with TRBJ1-3, with D maybe TRBD1 (5 bases). V lost 10 bases, J lost 2 bases, and 18 bases lay in between. In germline, CDR1 is SGHDN, CDR2 FVKESK. This CDR3 has 15 amino acids. Here the CDR3 reads CATWTRLHPGNTIYF. The CDR3 DNA is TGTGCCACCTGGACACGACTCCATCCTGGAAACACCATATATTTT.

This chain joins TRBV3-1 (or the pseudogene TRBV3-2) and TRBJ2-3; 8 nucleotides line up with TRBD1. The CDR3 is 16 residues long. Germline V lookup: CDR1 LGHDT, CDR2 YNNKEL (reference sequence). Losses at the gene ends were 2 bases for V and 2 bases for J; bases not matched to a gene: 6. CDR3 coding DNA: TGTGCCAGCAGCCAATCGACAGGGGTTGTCACAGATACGCAGTATTTT. Residues: CASSQSTGVVTDTQYF.

In its sample, this clone was seen once. The chain employs TRBV29-1 and TRBJ2-3; 7 positions agree with TRBD1. This CDR3 has 13 amino acids. Germline loops: CDR1 SQVTM, CDR2 ANQGSEA. After removal of 2 bases from V and 4 bases from J, the junction contained 3 bases not matched to a gene. The CDR3 bases are TGCAGCGTTGAACGCGACAGGGCAGATACGCAGTATTTT. The encoded protein is CSVERDRADTQYF.

The V gene is TRBV18, the J gene TRBJ1-5, with 10 bases identical to TRBD1. CDR1 is KGHSH and CDR2 is LQKENI in the germline V gene. The CDR3 loop spans 16 amino acids. V was pared by 5 bases and J by 7 bases, with 11 bases of the junction left unmatched. The CDR3: CASSSQRDRGIQPQHF. The CDR3 DNA sequence: TGTGCCAGCTCATCACAACGGGACAGGGGAATCCAGCCCCAGCATTTT.

This chain uses TRBV19 with TRBJ2-7; 12 positions agree with TRBD2. CDR1 LNHDA and CDR2 SQIVND come from the germline V gene (reference sequence). The CDR3 loop spans 15 amino acids. The junction had 3 bases not matched to a gene; V was cut back by 4 bases and J by 2 bases. In nucleotides, the CDR3 is TGTGCCAGTAGTACCTGGACTAGCGGGGCCTACGAGCAGTACTTC. Its translation is CASSTWTSGAYEQYF. Variable domain in full (rest from reference TRBV19 and TRBJ2-7): DGGITQSPKYLFRKEGQNVTLSCEQNLNHDAMYWYRQDPGQGLRLIYYSQIVNDFQKGDIAEGYSVSREKKESFPLTVTSAQKNPTAFYLCASSTWTSGAYEQYFGPGTRLTVT.

The chain carries TRBV7-8 and TRBJ2-7; TRBD1 agrees at 10 bases. The CDR3 spans 14 residues. V dropped 5 bases and J dropped 5; count of bases not matched to a gene: 6. The germline V gene encodes CDR1 SGHVS and CDR2 FQNEAQ. CDR3 region: CASSRRDRGHEQYF. CDR3 bases: TGTGCCAGCAGCCGCCGGGACAGGGGCCACGAGCAGTACTTC.

The J gene is TRBJ1-2, the V gene TRBV6-5, with TRBD1 identical over 7 bases. Germline CDR1 and CDR2: MNHEY and SVGAGI. J was trimmed by 7 bases and V by 0 bases; bases with no gene match: 11. This CDR3 is 16 amino acids long. The CDR3 sequence: CASSYSGQARGVGYTF. CDR3 coding DNA: TGTGCCAGCAGTTACTCCGGACAGGCCCGCGGGGTTGGCTACACCTTC.

This clone was observed a few times. J is TRBJ2-7 and V is TRBV4-1; D perhaps matches TRBD2 (6 bases). The CDR3 runs 13 residues. Trimming stripped 4 bases from V and 4 bases from J, with 11 bases between. Germline lookup yields CDR1 MGHRA and CDR2 YSYEKL. CDR3 sequence: CASSLREAYEQYF. CDR3 coding DNA: TGCGCCAGCAGCCTCAGGGAGGCGTACGAGCAGTACTTC.

This clone is a singleton in its sample. The chain joins TRBV5-1 to TRBJ2-1; 10 bases match TRBD2. Looked up from germline, CDR1 is SGHRS and CDR2 is YFSETQ. The CDR3 runs 13 residues. Trimming took 0 bases from V and 12 from J; bases not matched to a gene: 3. Here the CDR3 DNA reads TGCGCCAGCAGCTTGGAAGCGGGAGGGGGGCAGTTCTTC. It is translated as CASSLEAGGGQFF.

This clone was seen just once. The V and J genes are TRBV6-6 and TRBJ2-7; 7 bases fit TRBD1. Germline CDR1 reads MNHNY; CDR2 reads SVGAGI (reference sequence). CDR3 length equals 14 residues. The ends lost 5 bases at V and 2 bases at J; junction bases unmatched: 6. CDR3 coding DNA: TGTGCCAGCAGTGGCCGGGACAGCACCTACGAGCAGTACTTC. As protein: CASSGRDSTYEQYF.

The chain has TRBV15 and TRBJ2-1; 8 bases fit TRBD2. This CDR3 comprises 16 residues. Germline V gene sequence: CDR1 LNHNV, CDR2 YYDKDF (reference sequence). J gave up 8 bases and V 5 bases, and 14 bases lay outside the gene matches. CDR3 in amino acids: CATSPGASGSGDEQFF. CDR3 coding DNA: TGTGCCACCAGCCCTGGGGCCAGCGGGAGTGGAGATGAGCAGTTCTTC.

This chain uses TRBV7-9 with TRBJ1-5; possibly TRBD1 for D (5 bases). The CDR3 has 16 amino acids. Trimming pared 5 bases from V and 2 bases from J, leaving 16 bases between. Germline CDR1 is SEHNR and CDR2 is FQNEAQ (reference sequence). CDR3 DNA sequence: TGTGCCAGCAGCGCGACCGGGAGAGGGGGCAATCAGCCCCAGCATTTT. Translation: CASSATGRGGNQPQHF.

The genes are TRBV6-1 and TRBJ2-4; D is undetermined. V shed 0 bases and J shed 6 bases, with 6 bases lying between them. The CDR3 consists of 13 residues. Germline assignment: CDR1 MNHNS and CDR2 SASEGT. CDR3 residues: CASSEALANIQYF. CDR3 sequence (DNA): TGTGCCAGCAGTGAAGCTCTGGCAAACATTCAGTACTTC.

The J gene is TRBJ2-3, the V gene TRBV19; D call uncertain. The CDR3 totals 14 residues. V shed 4 bases and J shed 7 bases, with 15 bases lying between them. CDR1 is LNHDA, CDR2 SQIVND, per germline (reference sequence). CDR3 sequence: CASSTNRQAHTQYF. The CDR3, as DNA: TGTGCCAGTAGTACAAACCGACAAGCCCATACGCAGTATTTT.

The chain has TRBV10-3 and TRBJ2-5; tentatively, D is TRBD1 (6 bases). The CDR3 contains 13 residues. Germline-derived CDR1 and CDR2 are ENHRY and SYGVKD. Trimming left V 10 bases short and J 2 bases short, with 14 bases between. The CDR3 bases are TGTGCCACCCGGACAGCGCTTCAAGAGACCCAGTACTTC. It encodes CATRTALQETQYF.

The chain joins TRBV5-1 to TRBJ2-2, with 7 bases that match TRBD1. Trimming at V came to 4 bases and at J to 3 bases, leaving 9 bases not matched to a gene. The CDR3 totals 16 residues. Germline V gives CDR1 SGHRS, CDR2 YFSETQ. CDR3 residues: CASSDQPGGHTGELFF. CDR3 nucleotides: TGCGCCAGCAGCGATCAACCAGGGGGACACACCGGGGAGCTGTTTTTT.

The chain links TRBV7-9 to TRBJ1-1, with TRBD1 matching 9 bases. J lost 8 bases, V lost 5 bases, and 3 bases had no gene match. The CDR3 is 12 residues long. Germline CDR1 SEHNR, CDR2 FQNEAQ (reference sequence). The CDR3 region has the DNA TGTGCCAGCAGCGGGACAGGGCCAGAAGCTTTCTTT. The encoded protein is CASSGTGPEAFF.

The gene calls are TRBV3-1 (or the pseudogene TRBV3-2) and TRBJ2-6; D might be TRBD2 (6 bases). CDR1 and CDR2 from the germline V gene are LGHDT and YNNKEL (reference sequence). The CDR3 covers 18 residues. V was cut by 2 bases and J by 2 bases, with 16 bases left in between. The CDR3 nucleotides read TGTGCCAGCAGCCAATCGGGGCGGGGAGTCCCTGGGGCCAACGTCCTGACTTTC. Translated: CASSQSGRGVPGANVLTF.

V is TRBV5-1 and J is TRBJ1-2, with TRBD1 matching over 8 bases. CDR1 is SGHRS, CDR2 YFSETQ, per germline. V gave up 0 bases and J gave up 4 bases; unmatched junction bases: 5. The CDR3 length is 15 residues. CDR3 sequence: CASSLEGQDPYGYTF. The CDR3 nucleotides are TGCGCCAGCAGCTTGGAGGGACAGGATCCCTATGGCTACACCTTC.

In nucleotides, the CDR3 is TGTGCCAGCAGCGTAGACCCGGGCTATGGCTACACCTTC. Translating gives CASSVDPGYGYTF. V usage is TRBV9 and J usage is TRBJ1-2; D not resolved. Germline assignment: CDR1 SGDLS and CDR2 YYNGEE. Trimming pared 0 bases from V and 4 bases from J, leaving 7 bases between. The length of the CDR3 is 13 residues.

This rearrangement joins TRBV28 to TRBJ1-6, with 7 positions matching TRBD1. The CDR3 covers 15 residues. Germline V lookup: CDR1 MDHEN, CDR2 SYDVKM. V lost 6 bases to trimming and J lost 7 bases; unmatched junction nucleotides: 9. CDR3 amino acids: CASRYSTGSNSPLHF. In nucleotides, the CDR3 is TGTGCCAGCAGATACTCGACAGGGTCGAATTCACCCCTCCACTTT.

This clone was seen just once. The rearrangement uses TRBV2 and TRBJ2-5; TRBD2 matches at 9 bases. CDR1 SNHLY and CDR2 FYNNEI come from the germline V gene. The CDR3 has 14 residues. V trimming: 5 bases; J trimming: 5 bases; junction bases outside the gene matches: 6. The CDR3 nucleotides are TGTGCCAGCAGTTCACTAGCGGGTGAGGAGACCCAGTACTTC. Protein sequence: CASSSLAGEETQYF. The whole variable domain, filled in from reference TRBV2 and TRBJ2-5, reads EPEVTQTPSHQVTQMGQEVILRCVPISNHLYFYWYRQILGQKVEFLVSFYNNEISEKSEIFDDQFSVERPDGSNFTLKIRSTKLEDSAMYFCASSSLAGEETQYFGPGTRLLVL.